This entry concerns a single T cell receptor beta chain. Profiling relied on immunoSEQ multiplex PCR, and the TCRdb table lists in-frame clones only, not all of them. The sample shows approximately 100,000 clones, 70% to 80% of them seen only once. The data belong to a study of cytotoxic CD8 clonotypes in ibrutinib-treated CLL. The receptor's source is a human donor with chronic lymphocytic leukemia. The specimen was PBMCs, collected after 12 months of ibrutinib treatment.

The CDR3 spells CASSLEGPGTGSGYTF. In DNA form, the CDR3 reads TGCGCCAGCAGCCTCGAGGGTCCCGGGACAGGGAGTGGCTACACCTTC. The V call is TRBV5-1, the J call TRBJ1-2; TRBD1 matches at 9 bases. This CDR3 spans 16 amino acids. Germline V gene data show CDR1 as SGHRS and CDR2 as YFSETQ. V was clipped by 4 bases and J by 7 bases; unmatched bases: 14.